This is a list of T cell receptor beta chains from one sample in a study of neurological immune-mediated disorders. TCRdb re-derived calls from the 5' RACE reads in MiXCR, one entry per CDR3 protein. The table lists 95,000 to 110,000 distinct CDR3 sequences, more than 10% of them singletons, with about 3% in the top ten. Material for sequencing was PBMCs. These receptors all stem from a female donor with HTLV-1-associated myelopathy (HAM/TSP). Each CDR3 is given with its conserved first and last residue. D genes are given only for firm matches. The listing skips clone size in some rows; elsewhere it reads once, few, many or a size class.

j_gene	v_gene	abundance	d_gene	CDR3aa	CDR3nt
TRBJ2-3	TRBV19	many	.	CASSIGEDYTQYF	TGTGCCAGTAGTATAGGGGAAGACTATACGCAGTATTTT
TRBJ1-5	TRBV3-1	many	.	CASSQDLQPPNQPQHF	TGTGCCAGCAGCCAAGATCTTCAGCCCCCGAATCAGCCCCAGCATTTT
TRBJ2-1	TRBV9	many	.	CASSTRTDYNEQFF	TGTGCCAGCAGCACACGGACAGATTACAATGAGCAGTTCTTC
TRBJ2-5	TRBV2	many	.	CASRIGREETQYF	TGTGCCAGCAGGATCGGGCGGGAAGAGACCCAGTACTTC
TRBJ2-3	TRBV6-2/TRBV6-3	many	TRBD2	CASSYQLAGLDTQYF	TGTGCCAGCAGTTACCAGCTAGCGGGGTTAGATACGCAGTATTTT
TRBJ2-1	TRBV5-1	many	TRBD2	CASSSSGGIYNEQFF	TGCGCCAGCAGCTCCTCGGGGGGAATCTACAATGAGCAGTTCTTC
TRBJ2-1	TRBV20-1	many	TRBD2	CSARDITSGGDEQFF	TGCAGTGCCCGGGACATAACTAGCGGGGGGGATGAGCAGTTCTTC
TRBJ2-7	TRBV20-1	many	TRBD1	CSARKTGSYEQYF	TGCAGTGCTAGAAAGACAGGGAGCTACGAGCAGTACTTC
TRBJ1-5	TRBV19	.	.	CASNKDRGQPQHF	TGTGCCAGTAATAAAGACCGGGGCCAGCCCCAGCATTTT
TRBJ2-7	TRBV20-1	many	TRBD1	CSSGQGAASSYEQYF	TGCAGTTCTGGCCAGGGGGCGGCCAGCTCCTACGAGCAGTACTTC
TRBJ2-3	TRBV20-1	many	.	CSARGQAAGQGTQYF	TGCAGTGCTAGAGGTCAGGCCGCAGGGCAAGGTACGCAGTATTTT
TRBJ2-4	TRBV19	few	.	CASSIGAQKNIQYF	TGTGCCAGTAGTATTGGCGCCCAAAAAAACATTCAGTACTTC
TRBJ2-3	TRBV4-1	many	TRBD2	CASSLRLAVSTDTQYF	TGCGCCAGCAGCCTTCGACTAGCGGTGAGCACAGATACGCAGTATTTT
TRBJ2-5	TRBV2	many	.	CASSVVRTGQETQYF	TGTGCCAGCAGTGTAGTAAGGACGGGACAAGAGACCCAGTACTTC
TRBJ2-7	TRBV20-1	many	TRBD1	CSARDFPGQTYEQYF	TGCAGTGCTAGAGACTTTCCGGGACAGACTTACGAGCAGTACTTC
TRBJ1-2	TRBV20-1	many	.	CSAYSENYGYTF	TGCAGTGCTTATAGTGAAAACTATGGCTACACCTTC
TRBJ2-4	TRBV20-1	many	TRBD2	CSAGRTSGDLLAKNIQYF	TGCAGTGCGGGTCGGACTAGCGGGGACCTATTAGCCAAAAACATTCAGTACTTC
TRBJ2-7	TRBV4-1	many	.	CASSQEAQGKDEQYF	TGCGCCAGCAGCCAGGAGGCTCAAGGGAAGGACGAGCAGTACTTC
TRBJ1-1	TRBV9	many	TRBD1	CASSVTGTNTEAFF	TGTGCCAGCAGTGTGACAGGGACGAACACTGAAGCTTTCTTT
TRBJ2-3	TRBV20-1	many	.	CSARDKLASTDTQYF	TGCAGTGCTAGAGATAAGCTAGCTAGCACAGATACGCAGTATTTT
TRBJ2-7	TRBV10-3	many	TRBD2	CAISDVAGGTYEQYF	TGTGCCATCAGTGACGTTGCGGGGGGGACCTACGAGCAGTACTTC
TRBJ2-1	TRBV5-1	many	TRBD1	CASSLGQLNEQFF	TGCGCCAGCAGCCTGGGACAGCTCAATGAGCAGTTCTTC
TRBJ2-7	TRBV20-1	many	TRBD2	CSASSGRLSYEQYF	TGCAGTGCCAGTTCCGGGAGGTTATCCTACGAGCAGTACTTC
TRBJ1-5	TRBV4-1	many	.	CASSQDLDRTNQPQHF	TGCGCCAGCAGCCAAGATTTGGACAGAACAAATCAGCCCCAGCATTTT
TRBJ2-3	TRBV5-1	many	TRBD1	CASSAGQVRGTDTQYF	TGCGCCAGCAGCGCGGGACAGGTCAGGGGGACAGATACGCAGTATTTT
TRBJ1-1	TRBV5-1	many	.	CASSPERNTEAFF	TGCGCCAGCAGTCCCGAACGGAACACTGAAGCTTTCTTT
TRBJ2-3	TRBV10-3	.	.	CAISESMAEDTQYF	TGTGCCATCAGTGAGTCGATGGCAGAAGATACGCAGTATTTT
TRBJ1-5	TRBV25-1	many	TRBD1	CASRQGRQPQHF	TGTGCCAGCCGACAGGGGCGGCAGCCCCAGCATTTT
TRBJ2-5	TRBV7-8	many	.	CASSSERVGIETQYF	TGTGCCAGCAGCTCGGAGAGGGTCGGCATTGAGACCCAGTACTTC
TRBJ2-1	TRBV5-1	many	TRBD2	CASSSGLAGYNEQFF	TGCGCCAGCAGCTCCGGACTAGCGGGGTACAATGAGCAGTTCTTC
TRBJ2-5	TRBV9	many	TRBD1	CASSVGTEVQETQYF	TGTGCCAGCAGCGTCGGGACAGAAGTACAAGAGACCCAGTACTTC
TRBJ1-3	TRBV4-1	many	.	CASSHYTGLSSGNTIYF	TGCGCCAGCAGCCACTACACGGGGCTAAGCTCTGGAAACACCATATATTTT
TRBJ1-3	TRBV20-1	many	.	CSAREKGAGNTIYF	TGCAGTGCTAGAGAAAAGGGTGCTGGAAACACCATATATTTT
TRBJ1-1	TRBV20-1	many	.	CSARASRRPNTEAFF	TGCAGTGCTAGGGCATCGCGGCGGCCGAACACTGAAGCTTTCTTT
TRBJ2-4	TRBV5-1	many	.	CASSLDTDRAKNIQYF	TGCGCCAGCAGCTTGGACACCGACCGAGCCAAAAACATTCAGTACTTC
TRBJ2-7	TRBV12-3/TRBV12-4	many	TRBD1	CASRGTGGPRGQYF	TGTGCCAGCAGGGGGACAGGGGGCCCGAGAGGGCAGTACTTC
TRBJ2-7	TRBV5-1	many	TRBD1	CASSLDFGQAKTYEQYF	TGCGCCAGCAGCTTGGATTTTGGACAGGCTAAAACCTACGAGCAGTACTTC
TRBJ2-2	TRBV7-8	many	.	CASRRTVTGELFF	TGTGCCAGCAGGCGGACAGTAACCGGGGAGCTGTTTTTT
TRBJ1-2	TRBV7-2	many	.	CASSLEVADDGYTF	TGTGCCAGCAGCTTAGAAGTGGCAGATGATGGCTACACCTTC
TRBJ2-7	TRBV18	many	TRBD1	CASSPVLGQGGLEQYF	TGTGCCAGCTCACCCGTTCTGGGACAGGGCGGTCTCGAGCAGTACTTC
TRBJ2-2	TRBV20-1	many	.	CSARGGTWSTGELFF	TGCAGTGCTAGAGGGGGGACATGGAGCACCGGGGAGCTGTTTTTT
TRBJ1-1	TRBV5-1	many	.	CASSLATVNTEAFF	TGCGCCAGCAGCTTGGCAACAGTGAACACTGAAGCTTTCTTT
TRBJ1-5	TRBV5-4	many	TRBD1	CASSFGQGQPQHF	TGTGCCAGCAGCTTCGGACAGGGTCAGCCCCAGCATTTT
TRBJ2-7	TRBV5-1	.	.	CASSSLASYEQYF	TGCGCCAGCAGCTCGCTAGCTTCCTACGAGCAGTACTTC
TRBJ2-4	TRBV2	many	TRBD1	CASNKGPGQGNDQYF	TGTGCCAGCAATAAGGGCCCCGGACAGGGTAATGATCAGTACTTC
TRBJ2-1	TRBV3-1	many	.	CASSQDGGIGFYNEQFF	TGTGCCAGCAGCCAAGATGGGGGCATAGGATTCTACAATGAGCAGTTCTTC
TRBJ1-1	TRBV9	many	.	CASSGQRSTEAFF	TGTGCCAGCAGCGGACAACGGAGTACTGAAGCTTTCTTT
TRBJ2-3	TRBV18	.	TRBD2	CASSPMRGGDTQYF	TGTGCCAGCTCACCCATGCGGGGGGGCGATACGCAGTATTTT
TRBJ2-2	TRBV24-1	many	.	CATSDTGTPTNTGELFF	TGTGCCACCAGTGATACCGGGACCCCAACTAACACCGGGGAGCTGTTTTTT
TRBJ2-1	TRBV28	many	TRBD2	CASSPGLAGGQPIPLSAYNEQFF	TGTGCCAGCAGTCCGGGACTAGCGGGGGGGCAACCGATTCCCCTCAGCGCCTACAATGAGCAGTTCTTC
TRBJ2-7	TRBV5-5	many	.	CASSLINQRDEQYF	TGTGCCAGCAGCTTAATCAACCAGCGGGACGAGCAGTACTTC
TRBJ2-5	TRBV7-9	medium-sized	.	CASSSSSTYQETQYF	TGTGCCAGCAGCTCCAGTTCTACGTACCAAGAGACCCAGTACTTC
TRBJ2-3	TRBV5-1	many	.	CASGGVSTDTQYF	TGCGCCAGCGGGGGAGTTAGCACAGATACGCAGTATTTT
TRBJ2-1	TRBV28	many	TRBD1	CASSPRDRGQFF	TGTGCCAGCAGTCCCCGCGACAGGGGGCAGTTCTTC
TRBJ2-3	TRBV20-1	.	.	CSARGAGPPDTQYF	TGCAGTGCTAGAGGGGCGGGGCCCCCAGATACGCAGTATTTT
TRBJ1-2	TRBV2	many	.	CASSATRQSHYGYTF	TGTGCCAGCAGTGCCACGAGACAGTCTCACTATGGCTACACCTTC
TRBJ2-2	TRBV9	.	TRBD1	CASSGYRGFTGELFF	TGTGCCAGCAGCGGCTACAGGGGGTTCACCGGGGAGCTGTTTTTT